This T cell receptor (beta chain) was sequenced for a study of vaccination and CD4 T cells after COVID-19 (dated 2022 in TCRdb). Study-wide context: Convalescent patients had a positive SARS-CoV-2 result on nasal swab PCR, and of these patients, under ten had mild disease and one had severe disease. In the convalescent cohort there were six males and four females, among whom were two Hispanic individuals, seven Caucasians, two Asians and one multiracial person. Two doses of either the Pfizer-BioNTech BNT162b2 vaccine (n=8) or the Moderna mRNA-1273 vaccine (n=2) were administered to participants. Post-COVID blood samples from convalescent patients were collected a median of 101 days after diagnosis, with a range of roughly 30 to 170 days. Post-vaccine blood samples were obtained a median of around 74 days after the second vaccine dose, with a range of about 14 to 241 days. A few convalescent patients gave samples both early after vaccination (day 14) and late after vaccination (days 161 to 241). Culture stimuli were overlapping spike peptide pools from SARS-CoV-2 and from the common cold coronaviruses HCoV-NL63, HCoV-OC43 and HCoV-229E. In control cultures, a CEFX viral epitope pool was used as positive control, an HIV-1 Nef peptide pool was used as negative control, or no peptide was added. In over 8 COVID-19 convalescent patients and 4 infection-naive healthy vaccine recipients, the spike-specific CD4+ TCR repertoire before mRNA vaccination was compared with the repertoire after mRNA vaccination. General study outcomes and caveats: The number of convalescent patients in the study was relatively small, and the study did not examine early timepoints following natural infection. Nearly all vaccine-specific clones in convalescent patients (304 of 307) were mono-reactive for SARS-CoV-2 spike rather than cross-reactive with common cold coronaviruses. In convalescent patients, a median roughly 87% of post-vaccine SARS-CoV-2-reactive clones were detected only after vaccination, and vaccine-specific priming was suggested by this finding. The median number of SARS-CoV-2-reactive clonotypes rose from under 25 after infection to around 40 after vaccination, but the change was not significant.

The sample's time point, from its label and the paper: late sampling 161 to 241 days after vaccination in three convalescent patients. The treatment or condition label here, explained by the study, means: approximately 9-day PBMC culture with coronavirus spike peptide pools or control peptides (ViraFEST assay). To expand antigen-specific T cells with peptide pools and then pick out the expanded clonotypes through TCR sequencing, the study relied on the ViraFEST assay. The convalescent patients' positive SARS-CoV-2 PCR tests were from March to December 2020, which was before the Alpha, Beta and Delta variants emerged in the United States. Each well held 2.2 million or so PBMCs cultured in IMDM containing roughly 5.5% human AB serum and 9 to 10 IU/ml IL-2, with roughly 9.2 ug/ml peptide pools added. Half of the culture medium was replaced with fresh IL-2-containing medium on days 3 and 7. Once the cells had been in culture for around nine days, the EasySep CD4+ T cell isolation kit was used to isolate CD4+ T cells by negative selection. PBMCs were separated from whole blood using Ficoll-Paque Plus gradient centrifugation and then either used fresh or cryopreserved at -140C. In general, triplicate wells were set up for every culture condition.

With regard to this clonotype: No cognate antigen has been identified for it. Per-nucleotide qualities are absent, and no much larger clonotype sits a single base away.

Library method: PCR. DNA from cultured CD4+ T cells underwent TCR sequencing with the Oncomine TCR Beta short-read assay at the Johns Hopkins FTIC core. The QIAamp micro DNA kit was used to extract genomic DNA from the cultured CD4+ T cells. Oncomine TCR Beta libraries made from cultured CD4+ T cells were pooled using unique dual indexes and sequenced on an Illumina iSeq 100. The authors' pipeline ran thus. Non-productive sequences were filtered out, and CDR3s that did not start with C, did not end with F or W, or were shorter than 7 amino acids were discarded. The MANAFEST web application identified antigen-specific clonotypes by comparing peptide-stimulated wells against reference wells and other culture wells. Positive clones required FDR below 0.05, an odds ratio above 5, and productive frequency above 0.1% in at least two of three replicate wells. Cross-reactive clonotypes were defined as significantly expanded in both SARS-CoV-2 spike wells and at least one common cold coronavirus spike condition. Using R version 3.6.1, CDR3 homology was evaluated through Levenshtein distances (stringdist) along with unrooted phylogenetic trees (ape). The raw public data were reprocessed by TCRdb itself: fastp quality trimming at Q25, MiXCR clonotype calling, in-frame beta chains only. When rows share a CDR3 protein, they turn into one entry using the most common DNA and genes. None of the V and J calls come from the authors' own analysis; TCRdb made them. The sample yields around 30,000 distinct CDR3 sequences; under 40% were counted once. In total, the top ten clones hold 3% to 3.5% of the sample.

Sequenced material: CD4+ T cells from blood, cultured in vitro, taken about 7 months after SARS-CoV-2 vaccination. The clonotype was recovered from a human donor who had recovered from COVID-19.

The CDR3: CASSRDAPEQYF. The nucleotides read TGTGCCAGCAGCAGGGACGCGCCCGAGCAGTACTTC. Here the chain combines TRBV2 and TRBJ2-7; the D call could be TRBD1 or TRBD2, with each sharing 5 bases. From cysteine to phenylalanine, the CDR3 is 12 amino acids long. Left in the record is the CDR3 DNA by itself, 36 bases read in frame from the first base. The V and J ends are trimmed by 6 bases and 6 bases, leaving 12 bases between them. CDR1 SNHLY and CDR2 FYNNEI were looked up in the germline V gene.